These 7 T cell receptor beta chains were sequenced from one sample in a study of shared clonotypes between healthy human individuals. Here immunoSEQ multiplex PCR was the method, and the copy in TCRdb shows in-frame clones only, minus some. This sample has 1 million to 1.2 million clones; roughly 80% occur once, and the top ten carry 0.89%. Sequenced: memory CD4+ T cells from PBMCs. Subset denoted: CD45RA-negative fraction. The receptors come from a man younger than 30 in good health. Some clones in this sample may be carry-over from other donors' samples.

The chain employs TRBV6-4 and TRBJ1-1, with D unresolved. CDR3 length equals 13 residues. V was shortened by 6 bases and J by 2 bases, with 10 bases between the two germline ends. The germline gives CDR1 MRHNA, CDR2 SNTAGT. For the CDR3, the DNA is TGTGCCAGCAGCGTCGGGCCTAACACTGAAGCTTTCTTT. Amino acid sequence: CASSVGPNTEAFF.

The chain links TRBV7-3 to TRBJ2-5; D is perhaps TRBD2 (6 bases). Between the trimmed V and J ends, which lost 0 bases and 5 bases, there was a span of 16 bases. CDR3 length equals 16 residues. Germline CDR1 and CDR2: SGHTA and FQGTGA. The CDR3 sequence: CASSLTPTAAGETQYF. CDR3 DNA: TGTGCCAGCAGCTTAACACCGACTGCTGCGGGGGAGACCCAGTACTTC. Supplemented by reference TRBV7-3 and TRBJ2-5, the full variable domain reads GAGVSQTPSNKVTEKGKYVELRCDPISGHTALYWYRQSLGQGPEFLIYFQGTGAADDSGLPNDRFFAVRPEGSVSTLKIQRTERGDSAVYLCASSLTPTAAGETQYFGPGTRLLVL.

The CDR3 bases are TGTGCCAGCAGTCCGGGACAGGGAAAGACCCAGTACTTC. Translation gives CASSPGQGKTQYF. This chain uses TRBV27 with TRBJ2-5, with TRBD1 matching over 9 bases. With 5 bases clipped from V and 6 bases from J, the junction kept 4 bases outside the gene matches. CDR1 and CDR2 (germline): MNHEY, SMNVEV (reference sequence). This CDR3 has 13 residues.

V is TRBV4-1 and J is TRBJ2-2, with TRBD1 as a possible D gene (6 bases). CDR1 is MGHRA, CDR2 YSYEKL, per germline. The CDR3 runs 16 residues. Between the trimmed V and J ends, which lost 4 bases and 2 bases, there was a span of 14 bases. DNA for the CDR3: TGCGCCAGCAGCCCCATCGGCAGGGGCAACACCGGGGAGCTGTTTTTT. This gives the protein CASSPIGRGNTGELFF.

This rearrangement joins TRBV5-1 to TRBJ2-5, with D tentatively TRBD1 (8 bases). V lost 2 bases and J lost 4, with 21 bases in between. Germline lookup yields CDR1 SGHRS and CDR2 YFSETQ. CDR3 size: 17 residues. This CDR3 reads CASSFARQGRVGETQYF. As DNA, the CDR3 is TGCGCCAGCAGCTTTGCGAGACAGGGGAGGGTTGGAGAGACCCAGTACTTC.

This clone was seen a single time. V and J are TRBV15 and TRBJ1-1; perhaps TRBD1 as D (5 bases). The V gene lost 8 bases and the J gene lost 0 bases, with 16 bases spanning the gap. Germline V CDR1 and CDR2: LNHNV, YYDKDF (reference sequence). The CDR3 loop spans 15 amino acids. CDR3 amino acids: CATGAETVMNTEAFF. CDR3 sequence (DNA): TGTGCCACCGGCGCCGAGACAGTTATGAACACTGAAGCTTTCTTT.

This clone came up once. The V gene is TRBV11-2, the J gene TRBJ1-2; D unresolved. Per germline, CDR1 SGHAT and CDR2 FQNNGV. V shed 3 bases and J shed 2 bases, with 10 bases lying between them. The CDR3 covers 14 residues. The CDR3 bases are TGTGCCAGCAGCTTTCGAGCAGACAACTATGGCTACACCTTC. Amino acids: CASSFRADNYGYTF.